This T cell receptor beta chain comes out of a study of identical twins. TCRdb reanalysed the 5' RACE reads using MiXCR and keeps one entry per CDR3 protein. The sample lists approximately 700,000 distinct CDR3 sequences; around a sixth were seen once. Germline CDR1 reads DFQATT; CDR2 reads SNEGSKA (reference sequence). Trimming removed 1 base from V and 4 bases from J, with 10 bases in between. The CDR3 is made up of 13 amino acids. This clonotype was found many times. In addition, the sample was reused for a study of T cells expressing NK-cell markers.

The rearrangement uses TRBV20-1 and TRBJ1-1, with D unresolved. This sequence was found in a woman aged 18-30 years in good health. The sample comprised PBMCs. Here the CDR3 reads CSARGSGGTEAFF. The CDR3 DNA sequence: TGCAGTGCTAGAGGTTCGGGAGGCACTGAAGCTTTCTTT.